Detailed here is one TCR beta chain. The antigen is unknown. This CDR3 contains 18 residues. J was trimmed by 3 bases and V by 1 base; bases with no gene match: 9. The germline gives CDR1 SGHTA, CDR2 FQGNSA. The sample originates from a study of radiotherapy plus CTLA-4 blockade in lung cancer. Study in general: Among patients, more than 15% showed objective responses, and approximately 30% had disease control. Study-wide findings and caveats: Blood-borne expansion of tumor-derived TCR clones followed radiotherapy plus ipilimumab.

Assay: immunoSEQ multiplex PCR; the TCRdb copy retains only in-frame clones and omits some. This table holds 25,000 to 30,000 clones, about 77% found once. The study treated chemo-refractory metastatic non-small-cell lung cancer patients with focal radiation plus ipilimumab CTLA-4 blockade. The specimen comprised peripheral blood, sampled from a patient treated with radiotherapy plus ipilimumab. J is TRBJ2-1 and V is TRBV7-2, with 10 nucleotides matching TRBD1. The receptor was derived from a human donor with non-small cell lung cancer that progressed on radiotherapy plus ipilimumab. The CDR3 DNA reads as TGTGCCAGCAGCTTAGATGGACGACAGGGGGCAGGCTACAATGAGCAGTTCTTC. It yields the protein CASSLDGRQGAGYNEQFF.